Listed below are T cell receptor beta chains from one sample, sequenced in a study of cytomegalovirus exposure and HLA in healthy donors. Clones were sequenced by immunoSEQ multiplex PCR, and TCRdb holds only the in-frame ones, with some missing. The table has around 150,000 clones, more than 70% seen once; the top ten hold approximately 2%. Material: PBMCs. Receptors were obtained from a man aged 25-40 years in good health and CMV-seronegative. Each CDR3 is given with its conserved first and last residue. A D gene is named only where the DNA matches it firmly. Clone size is shown for a subset of rows, as once, few, many or a class of expanded clone.

d_call j_call v_call clone_size cdr3_nt cdr3_aa
. TRBJ2-7 TRBV12-2 . TGTGCAAGTCGCGCGGACAGGGGTCTTCCCTACGAGCAGTACTTC CASRADRGLPYEQYF
. TRBJ2-7 TRBV19 . TGTGCCAGTAGTCCCTCAGATGTCCAGGGGCGGAGGAAACAGTACTTC CASSPSDVQGRRKQYF
. TRBJ2-3 TRBV6-6 once TGTGCCAGCAGTTTGACCCGACTACTCACAGATACGCAGTATTTT CASSLTRLLTDTQYF
. TRBJ1-1 TRBV6-1 few TGTGCCAGCAACCCGGGTTTGAACACTGAAGCTTTCTTT CASNPGLNTEAFF
. TRBJ1-1 TRBV2 . TGTGCCAGCAGGGGGCAGCGGAACACTGAAGCTTTCTTT CASRGQRNTEAFF
. TRBJ2-7 TRBV18 . TGTGCCAGCTCACCACAGGAGGGACCAAGAGGCGAGCAGTACTTC CASSPQEGPRGEQYF
TRBD2 TRBJ2-1 TRBV19 . TGTGCCAGTAACCGGCTAGCGGGTCTGGGTGAGCAGTTCTTC CASNRLAGLGEQFF
TRBD1 TRBJ2-7 TRBV5-1 . TGCGCCAGCAGCGTCTCCGGGACAGGGCCCGCCTACGAGCAGTACTTC CASSVSGTGPAYEQYF
TRBD1 TRBJ2-5 TRBV6-6 . TGTGCCAGCAGTTACCCAGGGGGAGAGACCCAGTACTTC CASSYPGGETQYF
. TRBJ1-2 TRBV9 . TGTGCCAGCAGTGGCTTCGGGGCTAACTATGGCTACACCTTC CASSGFGANYGYTF
TRBD1 TRBJ1-4 TRBV6-1 . TGTGCCAGCAGTGTTGGGACAGCAACTAATGAAAAACTGTTTTTT CASSVGTATNEKLFF
. TRBJ2-2 TRBV9 . TGTGCCAGCAGCGACCGAACGGGGAACACCGGGGAGCTGTTTTTT CASSDRTGNTGELFF
. TRBJ2-5 TRBV19 . TGTGCCAGTAGCCCCGGACAATTAGGAGAGACCCAGTACTTC CASSPGQLGETQYF
TRBD1 TRBJ1-2 TRBV20-1 . TGCAGTGCTGGGACAGGGGAAGGCTACACCTTC CSAGTGEGYTF
TRBD2 TRBJ2-1 TRBV19 . TGTGCCAGTAGTGCCCAGGGACTAGCGGGAGGTTCCAATGAGCAGTTCTTC CASSAQGLAGGSNEQFF
TRBD1 TRBJ2-7 TRBV5-6 . TGTGCCAGCAGCTTTCAGGGGGCAAACGAGCAGTACTTC CASSFQGANEQYF
. TRBJ2-7 TRBV5-1 . TGCGCCAGCAGCTCTGTAGGGGGAGACTACGAGCAGTACTTC CASSSVGGDYEQYF
TRBD2 TRBJ2-1 TRBV6-4 many TGTGCCAGCAGTGACTCGACTAGCGGGAGCAATGAGCAGTTCTTC CASSDSTSGSNEQFF
TRBD1 TRBJ1-1 TRBV6-4 few TGTGCCAGCAGCCCGGGACAGGGATTGAACACTGAAGCTTTCTTT CASSPGQGLNTEAFF
. TRBJ2-1 TRBV18 . TGTGCCAGCTCACTACGGGGACTTTACAATGAGCAGTTCTTC CASSLRGLYNEQFF
TRBD2 TRBJ2-1 TRBV19 . TGTGCCAGTAGTGGAGCGGGAGGTCTGTGGAATGAGCAGTTCTTC CASSGAGGLWNEQFF
. TRBJ1-2 TRBV6-5 . TGTGCCAGCAGTTACCGCGCTACACAGTCATATGGCTACACCTTC CASSYRATQSYGYTF
TRBD2 TRBJ2-3 TRBV5-1 . TGCGCCAGCAGCTTGGGGACTAGCGGGAGTGGGGCAGATACGCAGTATTTT CASSLGTSGSGADTQYF
. TRBJ2-5 TRBV5-1 . TGCGCCAGCAGCTTGAGGCGGGAAGAGACCCAGTACTTC CASSLRREETQYF
. TRBJ2-6 TRBV30 . TGTGCCTGGAGCTCCGCAGGGGCTGGGGCCAACGTCCTGACTTTC CAWSSAGAGANVLTF
. TRBJ2-7 TRBV11-3 . TGTGCCAGCAGCTCCCGGGACAACTACGAGCAGTACTTC CASSSRDNYEQYF
TRBD2 TRBJ2-7 TRBV7-2 . TGTGCCAGCAGCGACGACTACAGCGGGAAACAGTACTTC CASSDDYSGKQYF
TRBD2 TRBJ2-4 TRBV2 . TGTGCCAGCAGTGTAGGGGGCGGGCGGGAGGGAGCCAAAAACATTCAGTACTTC CASSVGGGREGAKNIQYF
. TRBJ2-2 TRBV5-1 few TGCGCCAGCAGCTTGGCCCAGCAGGGCAACACCGGGGAGCTGTTTTTT CASSLAQQGNTGELFF
. TRBJ1-2 TRBV6-5 . TGTGCCAGCAGTTACGGGGGAGGGGATGGCTACACCTTC CASSYGGGDGYTF
TRBD1 TRBJ2-7 TRBV6-5 . TGTGCCAGCAGTTACTCTTGGACAGGCCTGGGGTACGAGCAGTACTTC CASSYSWTGLGYEQYF
TRBD2 TRBJ2-7 TRBV5-4 . TGTGCCAGCAGCTCGGGGACTAGCGGACGCTACGAGCAGTACTTC CASSSGTSGRYEQYF
TRBD2 TRBJ2-7 TRBV2 . TGTGCCAGCAGTGAAGCGTACCAGCGGGGGTACGAGCAGTACTTC CASSEAYQRGYEQYF
. TRBJ1-2 TRBV6-1 once TGTGCCAGCAGTGAAGCGCCAGCGAACTACTATGGCTACACCTTC CASSEAPANYYGYTF
. TRBJ2-5 TRBV18 . TGTGCCAGCTCACCGACAGGATTGGAGACCCAGTACTTC CASSPTGLETQYF
. TRBJ1-4 TRBV28 . TGTGCCAGCAGCTCTCCCTCGGAGGCGCGGAACGAAAAACTGTTTTTT CASSSPSEARNEKLFF
TRBD1 TRBJ2-5 TRBV29-1 few TGCAGCGTTGAGGGTTTAGACAGGGGGCGGTTGGAGACCCAGTACTTC CSVEGLDRGRLETQYF